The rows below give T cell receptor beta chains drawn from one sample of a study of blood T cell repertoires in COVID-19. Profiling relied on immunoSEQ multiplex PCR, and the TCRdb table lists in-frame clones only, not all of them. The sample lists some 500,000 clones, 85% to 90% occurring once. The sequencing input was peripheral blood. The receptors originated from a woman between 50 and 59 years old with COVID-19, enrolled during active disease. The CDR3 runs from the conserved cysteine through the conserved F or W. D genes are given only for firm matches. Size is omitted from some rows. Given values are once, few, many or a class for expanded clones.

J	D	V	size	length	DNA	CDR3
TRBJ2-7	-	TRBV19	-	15	TGTGCCAGTAGTATAGGGACATCGGTTATGGACGAGCAGTACTTC	CASSIGTSVMDEQYF
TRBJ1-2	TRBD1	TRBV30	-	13	TGTGCCTGGGTCTCGACAGGGGAGGTCGGCTACACCTTC	CAWVSTGEVGYTF
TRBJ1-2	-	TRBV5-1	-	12	TGCGCCTCTGGACCAGGGAACTATGGCTACACCTTC	CASGPGNYGYTF
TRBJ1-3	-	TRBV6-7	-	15	TGTGCCAGCAGTTACTCGGGCCTCTCTGGAAACACCATATATTTT	CASSYSGLSGNTIYF
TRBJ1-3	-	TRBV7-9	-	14	TGTGCCAGCAGCTTAGCGTACAGTGGAAACACCATATATTTT	CASSLAYSGNTIYF
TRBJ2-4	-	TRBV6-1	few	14	TGTGCCAGCAGTGAAGCCGCGGTCGAGGCCATTCAGTACTTC	CASSEAAVEAIQYF
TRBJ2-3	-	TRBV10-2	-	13	TGCGCCAGCAGCCTAGGTCAGGGAGATACGCAGTATTTT	CASSLGQGDTQYF
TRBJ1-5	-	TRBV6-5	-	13	TGTGCCAGCGGCGTGGCGGGCAATCAGCCCCAGCATTTT	CASGVAGNQPQHF
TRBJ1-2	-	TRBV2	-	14	TGTGCCAGCAGTAAGGACATACCCCACCAGGGCTACACCTTC	CASSKDIPHQGYTF
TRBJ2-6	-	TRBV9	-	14	TGTGCCAGCAGCCCACCGGGTGGGGCCAACGTCCTGACTTTC	CASSPPGGANVLTF
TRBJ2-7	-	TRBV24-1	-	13	TGTGCCACCAGTGTCCACGGGTCCTACGAGCAGTACTTC	CATSVHGSYEQYF
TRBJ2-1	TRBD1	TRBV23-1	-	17	TGCGCCAGCAGTCAGCCCACGGACAGGGAGGCCTACAATGAGCAGTTCTTC	CASSQPTDREAYNEQFF
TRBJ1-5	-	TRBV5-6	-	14	TGTGCCAGCAGCTTGGTCGGGCGGGGGCAGCCCCAGCATTTT	CASSLVGRGQPQHF
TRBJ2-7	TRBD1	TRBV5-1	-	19	TGCGCCAGCAGCTACGTTGGTCCCCTCCGACAGGGGTTCTCCTACGAGCAGTACTTC	CASSYVGPLRQGFSYEQYF
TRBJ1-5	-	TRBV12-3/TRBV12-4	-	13	TGTGCCAGCAGTGTAAGCGTGGATCAGCCCCAGCATTTT	CASSVSVDQPQHF
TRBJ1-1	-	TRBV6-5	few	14	TGTGCCAGCAGCCCCGAAGGGGGGAACACTGAAGCTTTCTTT	CASSPEGGNTEAFF
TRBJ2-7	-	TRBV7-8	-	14	TGTGCCAGCAGCGGACCGACAGGATCCTACGAGCAGTACTTC	CASSGPTGSYEQYF
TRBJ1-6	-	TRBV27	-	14	TGTGCCAGCGGCCCCGGGGTGAATAATTCACCCCTCCACTTT	CASGPGVNNSPLHF
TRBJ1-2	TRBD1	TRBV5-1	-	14	TGCGCCAGCAGCCCGGGACAGGGAAACTATGGCTACACCTTC	CASSPGQGNYGYTF
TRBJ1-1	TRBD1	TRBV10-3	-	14	TGTGCCATCAGGGGGACAGGGAGTGACACTGAAGCTTTCTTT	CAIRGTGSDTEAFF